This entry lists 11 T cell receptor beta chains sequenced from one sample in a study of CD8+ T cells in alopecia areata. The authors extracted RNA and reverse transcribed it into cDNA as the sequencing template. Generated by immunoSEQ multiplex PCR, the TCRdb table keeps only in-frame clones and is missing some. The table records 80,000 to 100,000 clones, roughly 40% of them present only once. Treatment defined: oral pan-JAK inhibitor, 5-10 mg twice daily. The sample in question was CD8+ T cells sorted from blood, obtained at week 24, from a patient treated with tofacitinib. Source of these receptors: a human donor with alopecia areata.

This clone has a count of ten or more. J is TRBJ2-7 and V is TRBV16; D is undetermined. The germline V and J ends were trimmed by 0 bases and 7 bases, with 10 bases remaining between them. CDR1 and CDR2 (germline): KGHSY, FQNENV. CDR3 length: 13 residues. In DNA, the CDR3 is TGTGCCAGCAGCCAATCAAGCCAAAAGGAGCAGTACTTC. Amino acid sequence: CASSQSSQKEQYF.

The rearrangement uses TRBV29-1 and TRBJ1-2; 9 nucleotides agree with TRBD1. The junction had 15 bases not matched to a gene; V was cut back by 2 bases and J by 8 bases. Germline CDR1 reads SQVTM; CDR2 reads ANQGSEA. The CDR3 runs 16 residues. CDR3 sequence: CSVEPYRDRESGGYTF. CDR3 coding DNA: TGCAGCGTTGAACCATACCGGGACAGGGAATCGGGGGGCTACACCTTC.

This clone was counted only a few times. The rearrangement links TRBV25-1 to TRBJ2-5; weak D call: TRBD2 (6 bases). Per germline, CDR1 MGHDK and CDR2 SYGVNS. With 6 bases removed from V and 1 base from J, the gap between germline ends came to 9 bases. This CDR3 spans 13 amino acids. The CDR3 loop reads CASSRRVQETQYF. The CDR3 nucleotides are TGTGCCAGCAGCCGGAGGGTCCAAGAGACCCAGTACTTC.

This sequence joins TRBV19 and TRBJ1-2; TRBD1 agrees at 8 bases. Germline-derived CDR1 and CDR2 are LNHDA and SQIVND (reference sequence). The CDR3 covers 13 residues. V was pared by 6 bases and J by 2 bases, with 2 bases of the junction left unmatched. CDR3 DNA sequence: TGTGCCAGTAGAGACAGGGGAAACTATGGCTACACCTTC. It translates to CASRDRGNYGYTF.

This clone has just a few counts. The chain has TRBV7-9 and TRBJ2-1, with 13 bases matching TRBD2. The V gene end was trimmed by 11 bases and the J gene end by 5 bases; junction bases not matched to a gene: 12. The CDR3 loop spans 16 amino acids. The germline V gene has CDR1 SEHNR and CDR2 FQNEAQ (reference sequence). The CDR3 sequence is CAGIPGLAGNDNEQFF. The CDR3 DNA follows: TGTGCCGGAATTCCGGGACTAGCGGGGAACGACAATGAGCAGTTCTTC.

CDR3 DNA: TGTGCCAGCAGTGAGCGGGATGGCGTATACAATGAGCAGTTCTTC. Translated, it gives CASSERDGVYNEQFF. The chain links TRBV6-1 to TRBJ2-1, with D maybe TRBD2 (6 bases). CDR3 length: 15 residues. CDR1 is MNHNS, CDR2 SASEGT, per germline. The germline V and J ends were trimmed by 3 bases and 4 bases, with 13 bases remaining between them.

This clone was detected only once. The rearrangement links TRBV4-1 to TRBJ2-7; 12 positions match TRBD2. The ends lost 1 base at V and 5 bases at J; junction bases unmatched: 3. This CDR3 region has 15 residues. CDR1 MGHRA and CDR2 YSYEKL come from the germline V gene. CDR3 amino acids: CASSQGTSGIDEQYF. The CDR3 region has the DNA TGCGCCAGCAGCCAAGGGACTAGCGGGATAGACGAGCAGTACTTC.

This clone occurred a few times. The gene calls are TRBV4-1 and TRBJ2-5; D unresolved. With 0 bases removed from V and 7 bases from J, the gap between germline ends came to 0 bases. Germline V gene sequence: CDR1 MGHRA, CDR2 YSYEKL. The CDR3 has 10 amino acids. In DNA form, the CDR3 reads TGCGCCAGCAGCCAAGAGACCCAGTACTTC. It yields the protein CASSQETQYF.

The chain combines TRBV5-1 with TRBJ2-7; D may be TRBD1 (6 bases). The germline gives CDR1 SGHRS, CDR2 YFSETQ. The CDR3 has 15 residues. V shed 0 bases and J shed 1 base, with 11 bases lying between them. The CDR3 here is CASSLVGGGSYEQYF. Here the CDR3 DNA reads TGCGCCAGCAGCTTGGTTGGGGGCGGATCCTACGAGCAGTACTTC.

J is TRBJ1-1 and V is TRBV6-5; D is possibly TRBD1 (6 bases). In germline, CDR1 is MNHEY, CDR2 SVGAGI. V lost 6 bases to trimming and J lost 0 bases, with 14 bases between them. The CDR3 has 15 amino acids. For the CDR3, the DNA is TGTGCCAGCAGCCCCAGACAGGAGGTGAACACTGAAGCTTTCTTT. Translating it yields CASSPRQEVNTEAFF.

J is TRBJ2-4 and V is TRBV7-9; perhaps D is TRBD1 or TRBD2 (5 bases each). V was cut by 3 bases and J by 7 bases, with 7 bases left in between. The CDR3 runs 12 residues. CDR1 is SEHNR, CDR2 FQNEAQ, per germline (reference sequence). CDR3 nucleotides: TGTGCCAGCAGCTTGGGGACCAACATTCAGTACTTC. This translates into CASSLGTNIQYF.